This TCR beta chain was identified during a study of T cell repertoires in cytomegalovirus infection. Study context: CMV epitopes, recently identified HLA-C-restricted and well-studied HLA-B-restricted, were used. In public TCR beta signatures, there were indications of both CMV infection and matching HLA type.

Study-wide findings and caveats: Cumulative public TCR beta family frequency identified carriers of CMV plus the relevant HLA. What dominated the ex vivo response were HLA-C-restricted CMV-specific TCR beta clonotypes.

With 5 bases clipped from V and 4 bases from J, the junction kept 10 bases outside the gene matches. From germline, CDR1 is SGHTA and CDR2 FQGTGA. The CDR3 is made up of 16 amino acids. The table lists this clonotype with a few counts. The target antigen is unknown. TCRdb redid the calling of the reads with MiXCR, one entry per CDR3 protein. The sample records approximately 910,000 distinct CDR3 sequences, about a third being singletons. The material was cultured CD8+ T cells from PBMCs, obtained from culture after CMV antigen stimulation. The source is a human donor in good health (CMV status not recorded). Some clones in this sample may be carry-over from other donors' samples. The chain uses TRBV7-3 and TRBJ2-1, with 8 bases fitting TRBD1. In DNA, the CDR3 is TGTGCCAGCAGCCTACCCCAGGGGGCGGGTTACAATGAGCAGTTCTTC. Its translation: CASSLPQGAGYNEQFF. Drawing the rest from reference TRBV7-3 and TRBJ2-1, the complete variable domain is GAGVSQTPSNKVTEKGKYVELRCDPISGHTALYWYRQSLGQGPEFLIYFQGTGAADDSGLPNDRFFAVRPEGSVSTLKIQRTERGDSAVYLCASSLPQGAGYNEQFFGPGTRLTVL.